The subject of this entry is one TCR delta chain. Only one base separates this from a far larger clonotype, so it likely reflects a read error. The same CDR3 arises from other DNA sequences in this sample as well. This record belongs to a study of gamma-delta chains in newborns, infants, children. Turning to the study itself: Microbial exposure reportedly drives polyclonal innate γδ T cell expansion after birth.

CDR1 GEAIGNYY and CDR2 EKD come from the germline V gene. The CDR3 covers 18 residues. TCRdb reran clone calling via CATT on the reads. The repertoire has 3,300 or so delta-chain clones, around 0.59% of them found once; the top ten carry under 15%. Sequencing was carried out using blood. This sequence originates from a child who was a newborn, infant or young child, either healthy, febrile or measles-vaccinated (not recorded which). The chain couples TRDV2 to TRDJ3; 12 bases are a match to TRDD3. As DNA, the CDR3 is TGTGCCTGCGACACTGGGGGATACCGCACCTGGGACACCCGACAGATGTTTTTC. Its protein product is CACDTGGYRTWDTRQMFF.